This T cell receptor beta chain comes out of a study of T-cell reconstitution after alpha-beta-depleted transplantation in children. Unique molecular identifiers were used to barcode this TCRbeta library. TCRdb itself ran the PCR reads through MiXCR, one entry per CDR3 protein. This table has about 400,000 distinct CDR3 sequences, about an eighth appearing once. This CDR3 has 13 residues. Germline V lookup: CDR1 GTSNPN, CDR2 SVGIG (reference sequence). Deletions cut 8 bases from V and 4 bases from J, with 17 bases between. The source of this sequence is a human donor who donated a stem cell graft to a child with Fanconi anemia. The chain joins TRBV30 to TRBJ1-1, with D perhaps TRBD1 (6 bases). The input for sequencing was PBMCs, taken from the stem cell graft. The CDR3 DNA sequence: TGTGCCGGACCCGGGGTAGGGGGCACTGAAGCTTTCTTT. This gives the protein CAGPGVGGTEAFF.